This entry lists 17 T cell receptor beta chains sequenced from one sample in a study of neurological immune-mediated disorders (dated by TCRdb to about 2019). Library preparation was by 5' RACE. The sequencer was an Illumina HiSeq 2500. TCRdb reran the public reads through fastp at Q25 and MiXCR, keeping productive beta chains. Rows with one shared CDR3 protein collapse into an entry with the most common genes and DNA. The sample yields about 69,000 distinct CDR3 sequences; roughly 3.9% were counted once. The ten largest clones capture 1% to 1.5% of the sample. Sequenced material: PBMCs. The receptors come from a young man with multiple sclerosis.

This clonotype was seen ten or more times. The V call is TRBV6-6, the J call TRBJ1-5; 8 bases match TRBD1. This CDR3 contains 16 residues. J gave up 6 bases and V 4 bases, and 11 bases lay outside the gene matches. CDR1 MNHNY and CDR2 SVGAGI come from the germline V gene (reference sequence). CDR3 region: CASSSVQGAPSQPQHF. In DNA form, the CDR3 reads TGTGCCAGCAGTTCAGTCCAGGGGGCGCCGAGTCAGCCCCAGCATTTT.

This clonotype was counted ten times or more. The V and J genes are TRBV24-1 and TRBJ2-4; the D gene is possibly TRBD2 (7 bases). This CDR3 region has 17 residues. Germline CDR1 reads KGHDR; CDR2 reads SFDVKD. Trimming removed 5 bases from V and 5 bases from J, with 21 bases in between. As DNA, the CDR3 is TGTGCCACCAGTGGAATAGTCGCACGGGGGGCCCAAAACATTCAGTACTTC. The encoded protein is CATSGIVARGAQNIQYF.

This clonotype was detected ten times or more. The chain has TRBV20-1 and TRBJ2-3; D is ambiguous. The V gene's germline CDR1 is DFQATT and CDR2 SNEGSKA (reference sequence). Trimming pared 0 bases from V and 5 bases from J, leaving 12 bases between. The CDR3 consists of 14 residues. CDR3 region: CSARDSMAKDTQYF. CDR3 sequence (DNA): TGCAGTGCTAGAGATTCGATGGCAAAAGATACGCAGTATTTT.

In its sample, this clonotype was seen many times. DNA of the CDR3: TGTGCCAGCACGGGGCCCCAGGGGGCTGGCACCGGGGAGCTGTTTTTT. Translation gives CASTGPQGAGTGELFF. The rearrangement joins TRBV14 to TRBJ2-2; 8 bases line up with TRBD1. V lost 7 bases and J lost 4; bases outside the gene matches: 11. This CDR3 is built from 16 residues. CDR1 is SGHDN, CDR2 FVKESK, per germline. Full variable domain (rest looked up from reference TRBV14 and TRBJ2-2): EAGVTQFPSHSVIEKGQTVTLRCDPISGHDNLYWYRRVMGKEIKFLLHFVKESKQDESGMPNNRFLAERTGGTYSTLKVQPAELEDSGVYFCASTGPQGAGTGELFFGEGSRLTVL.

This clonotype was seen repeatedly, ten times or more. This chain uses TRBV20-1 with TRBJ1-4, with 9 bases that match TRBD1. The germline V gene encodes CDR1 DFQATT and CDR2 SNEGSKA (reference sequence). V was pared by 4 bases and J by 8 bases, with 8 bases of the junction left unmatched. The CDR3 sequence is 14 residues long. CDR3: CSAKTGGAMEKLFF. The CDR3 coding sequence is TGCAGTGCTAAAACAGGGGGCGCGATGGAAAAACTGTTTTTT.

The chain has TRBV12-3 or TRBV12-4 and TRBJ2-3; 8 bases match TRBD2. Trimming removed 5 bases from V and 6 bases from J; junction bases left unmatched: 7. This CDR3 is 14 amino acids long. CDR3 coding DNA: TGTGCCAGCAGTCCGAGGACTAGCCCTGATACGCAGTATTTT. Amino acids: CASSPRTSPDTQYF.

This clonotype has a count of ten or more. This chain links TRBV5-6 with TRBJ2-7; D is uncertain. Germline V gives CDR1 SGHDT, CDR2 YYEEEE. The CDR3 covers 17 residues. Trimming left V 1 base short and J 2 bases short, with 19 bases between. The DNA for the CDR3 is TGTGCCAGCAGCTTGTATTTATCCTCGTTCATTACCTACGAGCAGTACTTC. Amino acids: CASSLYLSSFITYEQYF.

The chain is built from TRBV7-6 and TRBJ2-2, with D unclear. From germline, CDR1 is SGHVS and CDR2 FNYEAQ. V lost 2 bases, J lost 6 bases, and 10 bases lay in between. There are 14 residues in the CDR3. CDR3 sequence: CASSLSTAAGELFF. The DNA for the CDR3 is TGTGCCAGCAGCTTATCCACGGCCGCCGGGGAGCTGTTTTTT.

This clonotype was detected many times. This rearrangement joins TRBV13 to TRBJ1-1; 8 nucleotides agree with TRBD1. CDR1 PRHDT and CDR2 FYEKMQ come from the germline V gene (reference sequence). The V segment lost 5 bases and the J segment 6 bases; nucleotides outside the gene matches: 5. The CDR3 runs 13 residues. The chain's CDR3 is CASSLGQGAEAFF. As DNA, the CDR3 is TGTGCCAGCAGCCTCGGACAGGGCGCTGAAGCTTTCTTT.

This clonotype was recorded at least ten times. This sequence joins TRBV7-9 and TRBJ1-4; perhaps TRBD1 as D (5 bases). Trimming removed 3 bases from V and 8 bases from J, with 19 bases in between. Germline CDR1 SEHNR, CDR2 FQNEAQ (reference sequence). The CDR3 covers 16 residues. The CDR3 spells CASSFSTGPTEEKLFF. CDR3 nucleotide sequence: TGTGCCAGCAGCTTTTCGACGGGACCAACGGAAGAAAAACTGTTTTTT. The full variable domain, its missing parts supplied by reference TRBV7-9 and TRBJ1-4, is DTGVSQNPRHKITKRGQNVTFRCDPISEHNRLYWYRQTLGQGPEFLTYFQNEAQLEKSRLLSDRFSAERPKGSFSTLEIQRTEQGDSAMYLCASSFSTGPTEEKLFFGSGTQLSVL.

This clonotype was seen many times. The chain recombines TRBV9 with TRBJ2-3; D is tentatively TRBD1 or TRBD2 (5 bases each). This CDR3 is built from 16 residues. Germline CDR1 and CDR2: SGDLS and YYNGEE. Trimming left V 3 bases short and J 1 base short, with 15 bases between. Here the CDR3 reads CASSARGSLGTDTQYF. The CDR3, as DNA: TGTGCCAGCAGCGCGAGGGGAAGCCTCGGCACAGATACGCAGTATTTT.

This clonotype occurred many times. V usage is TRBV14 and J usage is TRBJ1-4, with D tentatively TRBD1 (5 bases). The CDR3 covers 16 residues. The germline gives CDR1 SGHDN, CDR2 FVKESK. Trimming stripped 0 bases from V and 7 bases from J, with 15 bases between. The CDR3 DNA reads TGTGCCAGCAGCCAAGATTACGGGGGAAGAGGTGAAAAACTGTTTTTT. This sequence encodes CASSQDYGGRGEKLFF.

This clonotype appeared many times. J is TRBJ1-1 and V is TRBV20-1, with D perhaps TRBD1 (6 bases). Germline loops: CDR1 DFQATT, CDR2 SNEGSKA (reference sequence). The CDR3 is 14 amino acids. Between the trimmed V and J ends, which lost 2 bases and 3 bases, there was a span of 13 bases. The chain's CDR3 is CSARRQARHTEAFF. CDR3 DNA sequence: TGCAGTGCTAGAAGACAGGCTAGACACACTGAAGCTTTCTTT.

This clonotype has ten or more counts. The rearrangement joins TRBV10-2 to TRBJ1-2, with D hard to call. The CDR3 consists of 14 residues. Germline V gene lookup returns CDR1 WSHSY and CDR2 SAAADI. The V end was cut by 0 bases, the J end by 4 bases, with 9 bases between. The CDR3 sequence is CASSESGWAYGYTF. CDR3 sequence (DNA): TGCGCCAGCAGTGAGTCAGGGTGGGCCTATGGCTACACCTTC.

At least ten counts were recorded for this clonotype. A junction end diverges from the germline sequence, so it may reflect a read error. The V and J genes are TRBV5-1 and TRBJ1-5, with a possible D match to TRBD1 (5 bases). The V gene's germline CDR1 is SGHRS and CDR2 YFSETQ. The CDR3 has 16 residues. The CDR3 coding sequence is TGCGCCAGCAGCTTGGAACAGACAAGGGGAAATCAGCCCCAGAATTTT. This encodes CASSLEQTRGNQPQNF.

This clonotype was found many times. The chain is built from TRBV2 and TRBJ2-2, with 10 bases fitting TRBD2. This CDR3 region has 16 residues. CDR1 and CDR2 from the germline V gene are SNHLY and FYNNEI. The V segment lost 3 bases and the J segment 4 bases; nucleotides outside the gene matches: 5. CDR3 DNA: TGTGCCAGCAGTGACCTCGGGACTAGCGTCACCGGGGAGCTGTTTTTT. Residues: CASSDLGTSVTGELFF. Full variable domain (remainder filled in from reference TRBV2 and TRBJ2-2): EPEVTQTPSHQVTQMGQEVILRCVPISNHLYFYWYRQILGQKVEFLVSFYNNEISEKSEIFDDQFSVERPDGSNFTLKIRSTKLEDSAMYFCASSDLGTSVTGELFFGEGSRLTVL.

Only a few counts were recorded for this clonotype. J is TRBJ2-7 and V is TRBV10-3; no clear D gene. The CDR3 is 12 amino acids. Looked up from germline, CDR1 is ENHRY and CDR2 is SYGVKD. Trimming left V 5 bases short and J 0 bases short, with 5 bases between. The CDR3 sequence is CAISQASYEQYF. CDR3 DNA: TGTGCCATCAGTCAGGCCTCCTACGAGCAGTACTTC.